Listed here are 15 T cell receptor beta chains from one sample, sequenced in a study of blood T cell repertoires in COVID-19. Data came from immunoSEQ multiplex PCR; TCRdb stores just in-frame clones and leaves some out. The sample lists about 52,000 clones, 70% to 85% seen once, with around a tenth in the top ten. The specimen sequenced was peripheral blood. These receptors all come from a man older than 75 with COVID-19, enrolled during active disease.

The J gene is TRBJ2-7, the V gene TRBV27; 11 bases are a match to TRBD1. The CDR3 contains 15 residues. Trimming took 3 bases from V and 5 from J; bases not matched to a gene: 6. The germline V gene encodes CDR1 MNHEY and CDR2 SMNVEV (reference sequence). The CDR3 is CASSFSRTGGDEQYF. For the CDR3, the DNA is TGTGCCAGCAGTTTCAGTCGGACAGGGGGCGACGAGCAGTACTTC.

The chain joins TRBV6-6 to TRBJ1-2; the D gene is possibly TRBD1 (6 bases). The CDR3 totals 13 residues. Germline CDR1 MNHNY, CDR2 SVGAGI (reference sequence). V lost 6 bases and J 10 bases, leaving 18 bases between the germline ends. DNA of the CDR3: TGTGCCAGCAGCTTAAAGTGGGACACCCCCTACACCTTC. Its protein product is CASSLKWDTPYTF.

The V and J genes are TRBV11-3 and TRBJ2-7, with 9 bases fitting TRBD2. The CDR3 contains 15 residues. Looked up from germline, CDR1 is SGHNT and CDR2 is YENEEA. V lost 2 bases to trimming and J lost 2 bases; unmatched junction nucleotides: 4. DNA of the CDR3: TGTGCCAGCAGCTTAAGCGGGGGGCCCCCCTACGAGCAGTACTTC. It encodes CASSLSGGPPYEQYF. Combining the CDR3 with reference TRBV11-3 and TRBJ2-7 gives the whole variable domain EAGVVQSPRYKIIEKKQPVAFWCNPISGHNTLYWYLQNLGQGPELLIRYENEEAVDDSQLPKDRFSAERLKGVDSTLKIQPAELGDSAVYLCASSLSGGPPYEQYFGPGTRLTVT.

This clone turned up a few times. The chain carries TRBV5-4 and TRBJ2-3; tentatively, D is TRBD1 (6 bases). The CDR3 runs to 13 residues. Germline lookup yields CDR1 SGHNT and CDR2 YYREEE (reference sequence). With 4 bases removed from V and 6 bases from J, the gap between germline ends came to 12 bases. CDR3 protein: CASSLGTSDTQYF. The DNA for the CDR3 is TGTGCCAGCAGCCTTGGGACATCGGATACGCAGTATTTT.

CDR3 sequence reads: CTSSQAPGLAIPYEQYV. The CDR3 DNA reads as TGCACCAGCAGCCAAGCCCCGGGACTAGCGATACCCTACGAGCAGTACGTC. The V and J genes are TRBV1 and TRBJ2-7; the D call of TRBD2 is as the table states it, not checked on the DNA. TRBV1 is noted as a pseudogene. The CDR3 covers 17 residues.

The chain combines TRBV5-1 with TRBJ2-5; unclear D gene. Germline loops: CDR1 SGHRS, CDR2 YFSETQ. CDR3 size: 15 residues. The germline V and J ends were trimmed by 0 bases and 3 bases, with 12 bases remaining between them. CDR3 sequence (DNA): TGCGCCAGCAGCTTGGACGCGGCGGTGGAAGAGACCCAGTACTTC. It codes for CASSLDAAVEETQYF.

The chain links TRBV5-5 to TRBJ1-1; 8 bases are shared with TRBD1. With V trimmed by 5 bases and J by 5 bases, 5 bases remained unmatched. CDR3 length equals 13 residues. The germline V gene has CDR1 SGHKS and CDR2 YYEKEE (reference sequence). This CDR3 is CASRRTGWTEAFF. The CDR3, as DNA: TGTGCCAGCAGGCGGACAGGGTGGACTGAAGCTTTCTTT.

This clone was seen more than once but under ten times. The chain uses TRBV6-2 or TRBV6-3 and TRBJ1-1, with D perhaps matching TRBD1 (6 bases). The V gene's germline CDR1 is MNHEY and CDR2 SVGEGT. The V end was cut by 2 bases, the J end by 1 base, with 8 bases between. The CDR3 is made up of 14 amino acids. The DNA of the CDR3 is TGTGCCAGCAGTTACCTGACAGGGAACACTGAAGCTTTCTTT. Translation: CASSYLTGNTEAFF.

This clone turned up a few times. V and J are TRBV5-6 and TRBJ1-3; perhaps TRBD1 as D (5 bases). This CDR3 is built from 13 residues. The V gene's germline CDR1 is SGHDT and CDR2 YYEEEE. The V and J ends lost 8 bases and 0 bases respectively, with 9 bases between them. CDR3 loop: CASTGASGNTIYF. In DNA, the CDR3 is TGTGCCAGTACAGGAGCCTCTGGAAACACCATATATTTT.

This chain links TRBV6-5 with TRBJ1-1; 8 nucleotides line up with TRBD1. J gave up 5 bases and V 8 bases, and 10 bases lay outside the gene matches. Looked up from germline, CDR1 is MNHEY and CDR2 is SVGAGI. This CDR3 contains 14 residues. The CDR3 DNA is TGTGCCAGCGGACAGGGAACCATGGGGACTGAAGCTTTCTTT. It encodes CASGQGTMGTEAFF.

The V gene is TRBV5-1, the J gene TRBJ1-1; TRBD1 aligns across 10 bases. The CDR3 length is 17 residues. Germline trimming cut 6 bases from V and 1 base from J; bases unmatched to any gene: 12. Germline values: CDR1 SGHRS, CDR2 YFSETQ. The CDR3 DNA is TGCGCCAGCACCTCCCCGAGACAGGGGGCGGGGAACACTGAAGCTTTCTTT. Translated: CASTSPRQGAGNTEAFF.

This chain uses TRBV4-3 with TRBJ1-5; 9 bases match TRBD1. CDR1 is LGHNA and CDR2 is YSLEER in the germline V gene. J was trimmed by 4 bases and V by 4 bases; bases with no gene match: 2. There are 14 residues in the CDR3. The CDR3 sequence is CASSPGQGNQPQHF. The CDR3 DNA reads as TGCGCCAGCAGCCCGGGACAGGGTAATCAGCCCCAGCATTTT.

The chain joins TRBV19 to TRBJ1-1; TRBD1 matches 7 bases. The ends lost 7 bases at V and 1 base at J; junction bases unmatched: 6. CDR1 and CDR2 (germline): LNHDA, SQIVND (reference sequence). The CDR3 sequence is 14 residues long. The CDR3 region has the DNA TGTGCCAGTAATACTTGGACAGGGAACACTGAAGCTTTCTTT. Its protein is CASNTWTGNTEAFF.

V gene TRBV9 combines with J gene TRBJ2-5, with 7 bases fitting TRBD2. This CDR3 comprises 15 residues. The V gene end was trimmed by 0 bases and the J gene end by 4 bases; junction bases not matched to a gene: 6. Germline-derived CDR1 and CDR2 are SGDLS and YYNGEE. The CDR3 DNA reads TGTGCCAGCAGCGTAGGACTAGCTAATTCAGAGACCCAGTACTTC. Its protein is CASSVGLANSETQYF.

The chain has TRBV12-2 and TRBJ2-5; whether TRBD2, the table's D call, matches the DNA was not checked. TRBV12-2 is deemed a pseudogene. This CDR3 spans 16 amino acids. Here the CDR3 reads CASRFCRGGAGETQYF. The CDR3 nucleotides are TGTGCAAGTCGCTTTTGCCGGGGAGGGGCCGGGGAGACCCAGTACTTC.